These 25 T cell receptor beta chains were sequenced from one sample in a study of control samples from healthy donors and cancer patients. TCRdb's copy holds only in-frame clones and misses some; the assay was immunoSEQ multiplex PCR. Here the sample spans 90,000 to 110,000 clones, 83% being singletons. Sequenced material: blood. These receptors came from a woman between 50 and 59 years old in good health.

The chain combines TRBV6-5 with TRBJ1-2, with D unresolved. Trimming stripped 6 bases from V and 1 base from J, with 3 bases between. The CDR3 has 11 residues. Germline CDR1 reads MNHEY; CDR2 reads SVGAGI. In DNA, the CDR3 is TGTGCCAGCAGGTTTAACTATGGCTACACCTTC. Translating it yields CASRFNYGYTF.

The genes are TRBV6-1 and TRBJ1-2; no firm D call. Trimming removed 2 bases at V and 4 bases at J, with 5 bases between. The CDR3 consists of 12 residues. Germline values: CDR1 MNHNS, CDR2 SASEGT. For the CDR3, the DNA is TGTGCCAGCAGTGAAAACGTCTATGGCTACACCTTC. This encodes CASSENVYGYTF.

The CDR3 coding sequence is TGCGCCAGCAGCTCTCCGGGGGCCCCTGGCTACACCTTC. Amino acids: CASSSPGAPGYTF. V and J are TRBV4-3 and TRBJ1-2, with D possibly being TRBD1 (6 bases). Between the trimmed V and J ends, which lost 5 bases and 7 bases, there was a span of 14 bases. Germline CDR1 is LGHNA and CDR2 is YSLEER. The CDR3 has 13 amino acids.

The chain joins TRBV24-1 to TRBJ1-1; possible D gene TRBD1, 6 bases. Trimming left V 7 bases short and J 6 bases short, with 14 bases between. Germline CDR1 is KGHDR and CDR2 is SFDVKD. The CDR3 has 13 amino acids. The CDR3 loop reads CATSARGAAEAFF. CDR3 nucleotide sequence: TGTGCCACCAGCGCCCGGGGGGCGGCTGAAGCTTTCTTT.

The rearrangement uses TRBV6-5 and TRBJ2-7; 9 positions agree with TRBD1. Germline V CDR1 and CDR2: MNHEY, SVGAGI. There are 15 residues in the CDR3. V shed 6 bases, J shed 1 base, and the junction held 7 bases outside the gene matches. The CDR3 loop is CASRPTGGESYEQYF. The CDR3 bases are TGTGCCAGCAGACCTACAGGGGGCGAGTCCTACGAGCAGTACTTC.

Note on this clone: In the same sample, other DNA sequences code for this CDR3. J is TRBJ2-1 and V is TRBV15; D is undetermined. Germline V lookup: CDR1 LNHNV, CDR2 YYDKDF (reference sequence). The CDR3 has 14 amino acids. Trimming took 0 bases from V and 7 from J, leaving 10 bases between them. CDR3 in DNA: TGTGCCACCAGCAGAGATCGGGTCCTGAATGAGCAGTTCTTC. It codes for CATSRDRVLNEQFF. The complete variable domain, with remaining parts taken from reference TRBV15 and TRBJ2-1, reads DAMVIQNPRYQVTQFGKPVTLSCSQTLNHNVMYWYQQKSSQAPKLLFHYYDKDFNNEADTPDNFQSRRPNTSFCFLDIRSPGLGDTAMYLCATSRDRVLNEQFFGPGTRLTVL.

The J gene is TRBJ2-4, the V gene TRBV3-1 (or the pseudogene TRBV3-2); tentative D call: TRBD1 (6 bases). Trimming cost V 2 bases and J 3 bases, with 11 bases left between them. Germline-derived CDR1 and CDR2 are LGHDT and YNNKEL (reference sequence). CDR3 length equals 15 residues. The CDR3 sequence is CASSQYRQDKNIQYF. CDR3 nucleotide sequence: TGTGCCAGCAGCCAATACAGACAGGACAAAAACATTCAGTACTTC.

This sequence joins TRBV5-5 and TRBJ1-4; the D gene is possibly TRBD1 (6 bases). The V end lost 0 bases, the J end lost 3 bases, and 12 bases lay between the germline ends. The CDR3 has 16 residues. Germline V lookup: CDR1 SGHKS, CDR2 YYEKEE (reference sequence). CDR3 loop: CASSLVTGAANEKLFF. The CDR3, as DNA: TGTGCCAGCAGCTTGGTTACGGGGGCGGCTAATGAAAAACTGTTTTTT.

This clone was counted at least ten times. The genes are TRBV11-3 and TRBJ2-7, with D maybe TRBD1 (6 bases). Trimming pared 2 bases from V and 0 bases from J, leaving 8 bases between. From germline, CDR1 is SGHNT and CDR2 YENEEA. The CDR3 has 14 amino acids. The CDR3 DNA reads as TGTGCCAGCAGCTTAACGACAGGCTCCTACGAGCAGTACTTC. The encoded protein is CASSLTTGSYEQYF.

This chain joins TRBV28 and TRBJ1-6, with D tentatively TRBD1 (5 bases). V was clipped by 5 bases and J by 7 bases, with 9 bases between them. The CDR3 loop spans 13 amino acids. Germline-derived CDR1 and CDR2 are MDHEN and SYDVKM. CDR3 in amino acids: CASSIRGNSPLHF. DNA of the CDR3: TGTGCCAGCAGTATTAGGGGAAATTCACCCCTCCACTTT.

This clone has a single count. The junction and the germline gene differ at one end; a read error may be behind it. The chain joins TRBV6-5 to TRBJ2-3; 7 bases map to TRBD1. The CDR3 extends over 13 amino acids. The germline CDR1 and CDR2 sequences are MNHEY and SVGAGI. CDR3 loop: CASSQPGDRYAVF. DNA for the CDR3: TGTGCCAGCAGCCAACCAGGGGACAGATACGCAGTTTTT.

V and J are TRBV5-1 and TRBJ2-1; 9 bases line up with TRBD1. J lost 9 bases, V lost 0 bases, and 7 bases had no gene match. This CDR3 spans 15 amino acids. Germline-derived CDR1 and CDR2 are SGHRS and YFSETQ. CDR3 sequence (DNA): TGCGCCAGCAGCTTGGGACAGGGGGAAGAGGGTGAGCAGTTCTTC. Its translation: CASSLGQGEEGEQFF.

In nucleotides, the CDR3 is TGTGCCAGCAGCCCTACAGGACCCAATGAGCAGTTCTTC. The encoded protein is CASSPTGPNEQFF. The chain uses TRBV11-3 and TRBJ2-1, with D perhaps matching TRBD1 (5 bases). With 5 bases removed from V and 6 bases from J, the gap between germline ends came to 11 bases. From germline, CDR1 is SGHNT and CDR2 YENEEA. The CDR3 runs to 13 residues.

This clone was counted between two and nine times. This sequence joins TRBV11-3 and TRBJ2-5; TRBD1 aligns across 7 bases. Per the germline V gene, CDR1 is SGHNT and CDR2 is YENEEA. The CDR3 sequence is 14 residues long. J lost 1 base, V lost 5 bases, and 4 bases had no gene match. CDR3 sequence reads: CASSPGTVQETQYF. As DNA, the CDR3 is TGTGCCAGCAGCCCGGGGACAGTCCAAGAGACCCAGTACTTC.

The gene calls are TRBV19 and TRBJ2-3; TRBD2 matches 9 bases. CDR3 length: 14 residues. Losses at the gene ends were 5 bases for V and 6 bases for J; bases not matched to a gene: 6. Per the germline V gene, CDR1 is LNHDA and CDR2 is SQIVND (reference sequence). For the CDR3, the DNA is TGTGCCAGTAGTCCCCTAGCGGGGTTGGATACGCAGTATTTT. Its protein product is CASSPLAGLDTQYF.

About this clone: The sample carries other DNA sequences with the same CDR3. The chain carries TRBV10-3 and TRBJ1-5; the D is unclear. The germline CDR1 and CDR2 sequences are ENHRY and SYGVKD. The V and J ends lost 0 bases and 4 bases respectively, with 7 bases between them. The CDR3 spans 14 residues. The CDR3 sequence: CAISESTANQPQHF. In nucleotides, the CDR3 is TGTGCCATCAGTGAGTCTACAGCAAATCAGCCCCAGCATTTT.

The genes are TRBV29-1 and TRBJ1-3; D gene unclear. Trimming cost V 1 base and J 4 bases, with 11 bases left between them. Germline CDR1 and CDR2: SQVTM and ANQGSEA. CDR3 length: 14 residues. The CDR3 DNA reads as TGCAGCGTTGAAGGCCGGGGTCCCGGAAACACCATATATTTT. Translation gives CSVEGRGPGNTIYF.

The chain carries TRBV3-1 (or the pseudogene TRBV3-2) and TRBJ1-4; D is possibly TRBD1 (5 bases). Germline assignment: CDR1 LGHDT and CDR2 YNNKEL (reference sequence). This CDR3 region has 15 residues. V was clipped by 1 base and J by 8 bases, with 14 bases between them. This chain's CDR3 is CASSQVGGGLEKLFF. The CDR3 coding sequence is TGTGCCAGCAGCCAAGTGGGGGGAGGATTAGAAAAACTGTTTTTT.

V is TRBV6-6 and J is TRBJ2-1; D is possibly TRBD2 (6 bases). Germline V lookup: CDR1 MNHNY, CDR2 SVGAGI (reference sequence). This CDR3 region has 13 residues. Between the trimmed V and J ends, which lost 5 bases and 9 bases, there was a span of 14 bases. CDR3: CASSANGGSEQFF. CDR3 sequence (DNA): TGTGCCAGCAGTGCTAATGGGGGGAGTGAGCAGTTCTTC.

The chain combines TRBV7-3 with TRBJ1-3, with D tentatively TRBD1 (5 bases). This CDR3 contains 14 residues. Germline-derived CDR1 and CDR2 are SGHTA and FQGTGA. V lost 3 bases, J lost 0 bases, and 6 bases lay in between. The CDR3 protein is CASSFDSSGNTIYF. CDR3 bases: TGTGCCAGCAGCTTTGACAGCTCTGGAAACACCATATATTTT.

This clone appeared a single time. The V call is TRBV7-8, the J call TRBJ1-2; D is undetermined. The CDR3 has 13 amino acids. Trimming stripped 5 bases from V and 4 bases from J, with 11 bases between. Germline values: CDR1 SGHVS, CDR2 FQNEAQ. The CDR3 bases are TGTGCCAGCAGCCCAGAGGCTGTCTATGGCTACACCTTC. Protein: CASSPEAVYGYTF.

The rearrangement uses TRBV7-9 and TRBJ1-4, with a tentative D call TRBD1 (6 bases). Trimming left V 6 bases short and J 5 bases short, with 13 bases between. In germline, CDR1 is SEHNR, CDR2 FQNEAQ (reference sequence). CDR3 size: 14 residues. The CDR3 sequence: CASRSSTGNEKLFF. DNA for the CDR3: TGTGCCAGCAGGAGTAGTACAGGGAATGAAAAACTGTTTTTT.

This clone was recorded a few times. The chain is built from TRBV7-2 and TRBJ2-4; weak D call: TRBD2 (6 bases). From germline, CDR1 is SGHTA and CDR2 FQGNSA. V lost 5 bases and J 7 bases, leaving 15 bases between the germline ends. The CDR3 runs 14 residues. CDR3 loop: CASSRGARDNIQYF. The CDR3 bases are TGTGCCAGCAGCCGCGGGGCCAGGGACAACATTCAGTACTTC.

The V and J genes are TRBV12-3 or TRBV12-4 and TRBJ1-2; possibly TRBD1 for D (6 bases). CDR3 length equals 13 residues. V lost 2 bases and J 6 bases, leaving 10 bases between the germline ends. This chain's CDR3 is CASSLLGAHGYTF. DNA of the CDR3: TGTGCCAGCAGTTTATTGGGGGCGCATGGCTACACCTTC.

The CDR3 DNA is TGTGCCAGCAGCAATGGGGCGACATTCCCCCTGAGCTCCTATAATTCACCCCTCCACTTT. Residues: CASSNGATFPLSSYNSPLHF. The V call is TRBV21-1, the J call TRBJ1-6; the table gives TRBD1 as D, unverified against the DNA. TRBV21-1 is a pseudogene segment. The CDR3 runs to 20 residues.